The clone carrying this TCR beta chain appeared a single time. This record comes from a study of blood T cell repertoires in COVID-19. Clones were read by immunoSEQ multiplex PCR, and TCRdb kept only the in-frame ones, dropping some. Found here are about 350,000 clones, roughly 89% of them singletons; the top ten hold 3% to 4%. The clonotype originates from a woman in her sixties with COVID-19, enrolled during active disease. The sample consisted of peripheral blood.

The CDR3 nucleotides are TGTGCCAGCAGTTTAGGGACTAGATTGGAGACCCAGTACTTC. Translated: CASSLGTRLETQYF. The gene calls are TRBV27 and TRBJ2-5, with 8 bases identical to TRBD2. V trimming: 2 bases; J trimming: 5 bases; junction bases outside the gene matches: 4. Germline CDR1 is MNHEY and CDR2 is SMNVEV (reference sequence). The CDR3 has 14 amino acids.